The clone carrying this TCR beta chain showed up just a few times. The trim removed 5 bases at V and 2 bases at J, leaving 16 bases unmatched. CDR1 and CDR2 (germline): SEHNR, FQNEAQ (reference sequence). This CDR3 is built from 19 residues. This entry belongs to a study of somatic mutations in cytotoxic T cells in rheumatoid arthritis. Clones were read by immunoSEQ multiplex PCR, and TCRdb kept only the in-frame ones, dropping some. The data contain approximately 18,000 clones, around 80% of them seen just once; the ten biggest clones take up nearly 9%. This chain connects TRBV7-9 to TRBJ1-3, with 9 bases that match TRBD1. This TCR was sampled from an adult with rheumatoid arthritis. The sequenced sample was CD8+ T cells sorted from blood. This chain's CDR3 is CASSAGAGTGSLTGNTIYF. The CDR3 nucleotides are TGTGCCAGCAGCGCGGGAGCCGGGACAGGGAGTTTGACTGGAAACACCATATATTTT.